These 5 T cell receptor beta chains share one sample of origin, sequenced in a study of T cells expressing NK-cell markers. From its re-call of the 5' RACE reads, TCRdb lists each CDR3 protein once, without DNA. The sample has under 600,000 distinct CDR3 sequences. Sequencing was done on a sample of blood T cells: a sorted CD56 or NKG2C T cell subset, CD4+ or CD8+ T cells, or bulk PBMC T cells (not recorded which). These receptors all stem from a woman between 45 and 60 years old in good health.

This rearrangement joins TRBV27 to TRBJ2-2; TCRdb proposes TRBD1, but this gene call is untestable without DNA. The germline gives CDR1 MNHEY, CDR2 SMNVEV (reference sequence). The CDR3 consists of 15 residues. This CDR3 is CASSPGGANTGELFF.

The rearrangement joins TRBV5-1 to TRBJ2-1; there is no DNA to check the TCRdb D call of TRBD1. The germline gives CDR1 SGHRS, CDR2 YFSETQ. This CDR3 spans 14 amino acids. The CDR3 spells CASSLQDSYNEQFF.

The chain is built from TRBV10-3 and TRBJ2-5; with no DNA, the TCRdb D assignment of TRBD2 cannot be verified. This CDR3 is built from 19 residues. Per the germline V gene, CDR1 is ENHRY and CDR2 is SYGVKD. The CDR3 region is CAISESMNSGRVGRETQYF.

Here the CDR3 reads CSARVAGRQNEKLFF. The chain recombines TRBV20-1 with TRBJ1-4; lacking DNA, the TRBD1 call made by TCRdb goes unchecked. This CDR3 has 15 amino acids. In germline, CDR1 is DFQATT, CDR2 SNEGSKA (reference sequence).

This sequence joins TRBV20-1 and TRBJ2-3; there is no DNA to check the TCRdb D call of TRBD2. CDR3 length: 18 amino acids. The germline gives CDR1 DFQATT, CDR2 SNEGSKA (reference sequence). CDR3 in amino acids: CSARVQLLEGWGTDTQYF.